This T cell receptor (beta chain) is drawn from a study of blood T cell repertoires in COVID-19. Study at large: The United States, Italy and Spain were the sources of the acute and convalescent COVID-19 samples.

In the original processing: From reference gene primer amplification, estimates of nucleated cell counts were derived. Assay used: immunoSEQ multiplex PCR; TCRdb lists only in-frame clones, some missing. The V and J calls and clone size come from that table; D and trimming were worked out from the DNA. The sample lists some 280,000 clones; roughly nine tenths were seen once. The CDR3 runs to 18 residues. V lost 3 bases and J lost 0, with 15 bases in between. Germline lookup yields CDR1 KGHSH and CDR2 LQKENI. The chain uses TRBV18 and TRBJ2-6; a possible D gene is TRBD2 (5 bases). The sequenced sample consisted of peripheral blood. This receptor was obtained from a woman between 40 and 50 years old who had recovered from COVID-19. DNA for the CDR3: TGTGCCAGCTCACCTTCGGGAACGACAAACTCTGGGGCCAACGTCCTGACTTTC. It encodes CASSPSGTTNSGANVLTF.